This record looks at one T cell receptor (beta chain) sequence and its context. The data stem from a study of siplizumab effects on memory and regulatory T cells. V lost 2 bases, J lost 8 bases, and 7 bases stayed unmatched. Germline V CDR1 and CDR2: MNHEY, SVGAGI. This CDR3 is built from 14 residues. Produced via immunoSEQ multiplex PCR; TCRdb's table is partial and in-frame only. The table lists some 65,000 clones, 88% of them singletons, with under 2% in the top ten. The source is a human donor in good health. Sequencing was done on a sample of Tregs sorted from blood. This sequence joins TRBV6-5 and TRBJ2-7, with 9 bases that match TRBD1. The CDR3: CASSYPRTGEKQYF. The CDR3 DNA reads as TGTGCCAGCAGTTACCCAAGGACAGGGGAAAAGCAGTACTTC.